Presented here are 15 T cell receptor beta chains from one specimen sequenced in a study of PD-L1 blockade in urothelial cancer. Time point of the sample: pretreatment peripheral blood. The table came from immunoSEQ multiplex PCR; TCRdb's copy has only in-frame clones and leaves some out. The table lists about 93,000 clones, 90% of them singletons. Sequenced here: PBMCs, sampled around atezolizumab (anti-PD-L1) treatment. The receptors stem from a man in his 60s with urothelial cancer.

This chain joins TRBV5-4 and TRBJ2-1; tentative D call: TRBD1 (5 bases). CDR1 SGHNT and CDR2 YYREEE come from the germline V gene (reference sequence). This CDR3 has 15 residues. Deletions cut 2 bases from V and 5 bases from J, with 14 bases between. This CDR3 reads CASSFGGRADNEQFF. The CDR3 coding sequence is TGTGCCAGCAGCTTTGGTGGCAGGGCGGACAATGAGCAGTTCTTC.

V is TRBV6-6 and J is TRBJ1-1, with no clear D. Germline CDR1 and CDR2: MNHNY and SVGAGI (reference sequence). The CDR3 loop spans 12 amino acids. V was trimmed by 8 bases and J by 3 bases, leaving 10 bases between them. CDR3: CASLHQDTEAFF. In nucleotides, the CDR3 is TGTGCCAGCCTCCATCAGGACACTGAAGCTTTCTTT.

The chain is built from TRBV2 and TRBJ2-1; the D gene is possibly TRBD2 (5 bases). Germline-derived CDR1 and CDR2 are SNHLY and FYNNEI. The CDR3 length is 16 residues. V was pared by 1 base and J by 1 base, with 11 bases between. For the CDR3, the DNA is TGTGCCAGCAGTGAAGAGCACCCGGGGTCCTACAATGAGCAGTTCTTC. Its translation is CASSEEHPGSYNEQFF.

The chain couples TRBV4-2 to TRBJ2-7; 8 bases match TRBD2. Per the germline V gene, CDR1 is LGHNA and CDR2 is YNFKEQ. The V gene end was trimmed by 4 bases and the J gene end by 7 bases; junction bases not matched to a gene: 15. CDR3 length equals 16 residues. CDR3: CASSPAGALTGGEQYF. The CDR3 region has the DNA TGTGCCAGCAGCCCTGCGGGAGCTTTAACGGGGGGGGAGCAGTACTTC.

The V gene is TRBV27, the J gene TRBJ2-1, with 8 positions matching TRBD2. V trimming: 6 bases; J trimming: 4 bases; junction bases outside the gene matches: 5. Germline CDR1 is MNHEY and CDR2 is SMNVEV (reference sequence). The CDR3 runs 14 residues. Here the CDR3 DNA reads TGTGCCAGCAGCCTAGCGGGCGAATACAATGAGCAGTTCTTC. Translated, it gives CASSLAGEYNEQFF.

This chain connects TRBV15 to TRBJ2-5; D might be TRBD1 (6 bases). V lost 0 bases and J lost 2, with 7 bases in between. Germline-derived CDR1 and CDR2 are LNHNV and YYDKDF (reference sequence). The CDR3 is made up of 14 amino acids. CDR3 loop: CATSRDQGQETQYF. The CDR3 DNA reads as TGTGCCACCAGCAGAGATCAGGGGCAAGAGACCCAGTACTTC.

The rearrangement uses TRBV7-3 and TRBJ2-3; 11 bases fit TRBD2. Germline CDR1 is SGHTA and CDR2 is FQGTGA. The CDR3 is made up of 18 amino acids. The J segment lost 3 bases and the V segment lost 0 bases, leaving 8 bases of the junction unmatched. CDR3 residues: CASSLTTSGGLLTDTQYF. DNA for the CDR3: TGTGCCAGCAGCTTAACTACTAGCGGGGGTTTGTTGACAGATACGCAGTATTTT.

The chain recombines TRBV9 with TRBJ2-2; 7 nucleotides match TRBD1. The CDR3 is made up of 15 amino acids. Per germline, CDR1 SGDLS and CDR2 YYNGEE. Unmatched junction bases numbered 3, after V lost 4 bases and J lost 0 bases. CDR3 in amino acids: CASSPGTANTGELFF. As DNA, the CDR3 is TGTGCCAGCAGCCCGGGGACAGCGAACACCGGGGAGCTGTTTTTT.

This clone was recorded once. The CDR3 region is CASNRANANYGYTF. CDR3 coding DNA: TGTGCCAGCAACAGGGCCAATGCTAACTATGGCTACACCTTC. The chain couples TRBV9 to TRBJ1-2; D is possibly TRBD1 (6 bases). This CDR3 comprises 14 residues. Germline values: CDR1 SGDLS, CDR2 YYNGEE. V was trimmed by 6 bases and J by 0 bases, leaving 12 bases between them.

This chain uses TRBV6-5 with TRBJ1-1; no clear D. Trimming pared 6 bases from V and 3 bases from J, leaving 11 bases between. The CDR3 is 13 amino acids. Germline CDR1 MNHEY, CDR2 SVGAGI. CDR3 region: CASRSPGDTEAFF. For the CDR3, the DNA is TGTGCCAGCAGGTCCCCCGGGGACACTGAAGCTTTCTTT.

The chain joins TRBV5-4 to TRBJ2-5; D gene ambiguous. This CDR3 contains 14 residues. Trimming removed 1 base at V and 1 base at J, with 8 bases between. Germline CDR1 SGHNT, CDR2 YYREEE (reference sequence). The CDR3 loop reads CASSLPESQETQYF. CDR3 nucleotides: TGTGCCAGCAGCTTGCCGGAGTCCCAAGAGACCCAGTACTTC.

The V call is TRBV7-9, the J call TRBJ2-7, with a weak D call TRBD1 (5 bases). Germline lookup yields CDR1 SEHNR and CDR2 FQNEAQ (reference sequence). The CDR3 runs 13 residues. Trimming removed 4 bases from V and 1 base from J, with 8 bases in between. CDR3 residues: CASSSSGSYEQYF. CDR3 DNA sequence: TGTGCCAGCAGCTCCTCAGGGTCCTACGAGCAGTACTTC.

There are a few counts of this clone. This CDR3 is CASSPRAGTTSEQYF. CDR3 DNA sequence: TGCGCCAGCAGCCCTCGTGCCGGGACTACTTCCGAGCAGTACTTC. V gene TRBV4-3 combines with J gene TRBJ2-7, with TRBD2 matching 7 bases. After removal of 4 bases from V and 6 bases from J, the junction contained 12 bases not matched to a gene. In germline, CDR1 is LGHNA, CDR2 YSLEER. The CDR3 loop spans 15 amino acids.

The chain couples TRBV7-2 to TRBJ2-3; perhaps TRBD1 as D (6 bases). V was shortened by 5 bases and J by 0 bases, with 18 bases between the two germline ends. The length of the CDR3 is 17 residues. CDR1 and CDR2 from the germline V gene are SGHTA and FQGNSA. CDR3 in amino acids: CASSPTGTQASTDTQYF. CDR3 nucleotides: TGTGCCAGCAGCCCTACAGGGACACAAGCTAGCACAGATACGCAGTATTTT.

CDR3 coding DNA: TGTGCCATCAGTGAGTCCCCACAGGTAGGGACTGAAGCTTTCTTT. Translation gives CAISESPQVGTEAFF. The chain uses TRBV10-3 and TRBJ1-1, with D tentatively TRBD1 (5 bases). The CDR3 is 15 amino acids. CDR1 ENHRY and CDR2 SYGVKD come from the germline V gene. Trimming left V 0 bases short and J 5 bases short, with 13 bases between.